This T cell receptor (beta chain) was identified in a study of vaccination and CD4 T cells after COVID-19 (dated by TCRdb to between 2022 and 2023). The study in broad terms: Convalescent patients had a positive SARS-CoV-2 result on nasal swab PCR, and of these patients, about ten had mild disease and one had severe disease. Six males and four females were included in the convalescent cohort, with two Hispanic individuals, seven Caucasians, two Asians and one multiracial person represented. Two doses of either the Pfizer-BioNTech BNT162b2 vaccine (n=8) or the Moderna mRNA-1273 vaccine (n=2) were administered to participants. Post-COVID blood samples from convalescent patients were collected a median of around 100 days after diagnosis, with a range of 35 to 161 days. Post-vaccine blood samples were taken a median of 72 days after the second vaccine dose, with a range of about 13 to 241 days. For stimulating the cultures, overlapping spike peptide pools were used, derived from SARS-CoV-2 as well as from the common cold coronaviruses HCoV-NL63, HCoV-OC43 and HCoV-229E. In control cultures, a CEFX viral epitope pool was used as positive control, an HIV-1 Nef peptide pool was used as negative control, or no peptide was added. In fewer than 12 COVID-19 convalescent patients and 4 infection-naive healthy vaccine recipients, researchers compared the spike-specific CD4+ TCR repertoire from before mRNA vaccination with the repertoire from after. Paper-wide results and their limitations: In convalescent patients, nearly all vaccine-specific clones (304 of 307) were found to be mono-reactive for SARS-CoV-2 spike rather than cross-reactive with common cold coronaviruses. Relatively few convalescent patients were included in the study, and early timepoints after natural infection were not analyzed. The median count of SARS-CoV-2-reactive clonotypes went up from 21 after infection to more than 30 after vaccination, although the change was not significant. In convalescent patients, a median roughly 85% of post-vaccine SARS-CoV-2-reactive clones were detected only after vaccination, and vaccine-specific priming was suggested by this finding.

Concerning this clonotype itself: Its target antigen remains unknown. The record has no base qualities; no much larger clone is one base away.

The library was prepared using PCR. DNA from cultured CD4+ T cells was subjected to TCR sequencing with the Oncomine TCR Beta short-read assay at the Johns Hopkins FTIC core. Genomic DNA was extracted from the cultured CD4+ T cells with the QIAamp micro DNA kit. Oncomine TCR Beta libraries made from cultured CD4+ T cells were pooled using unique dual indexes and sequenced on an Illumina iSeq 100. Per the source publication's procedure: Non-productive sequences were filtered out, and CDR3s that did not start with C, did not end with F or W, or were shorter than 7 amino acids were discarded. The MANAFEST web application was used to identify antigen-specific clonotypes by comparing peptide-stimulated wells against reference wells and other culture wells. An FDR below 0.05, an odds ratio above 5, and a productive frequency above 0.1% in at least two of three replicate wells were required for clones to be considered positive. A clonotype counted as cross-reactive if it showed significant expansion both in the SARS-CoV-2 spike wells and in at least one common cold coronavirus spike condition. Using R version 3.6.1, CDR3 homology was evaluated through Levenshtein distances (stringdist) along with unrooted phylogenetic trees (ape). Using fastp at Q25 and MiXCR, TCRdb reprocessed the public reads and kept productive beta chains. Each CDR3 protein appears once, grouped with its most common genes and DNA. TCRdb's processing, not the authors' own work, is the source of the V and J calls. The sample includes about 9,000 distinct CDR3 sequences, with approximately 60% observed a single time. Around 7.6% of the sample is in the top ten clones.

The treatment or condition tag for this specimen amounts to: approximately 9-day PBMC culture with coronavirus spike peptide pools or control peptides (ViraFEST assay). The ViraFEST assay was used in the study, in which antigen-specific T cells were expanded with peptide pools and expanded clonotypes were subsequently identified by TCR sequencing. The convalescent patients' positive SARS-CoV-2 PCR tests fell between March and December 2020, which was before the Alpha, Beta and Delta variants emerged in the United States. Each well held 2 million to 2.5 million PBMCs cultured with 9 to 10 ug/ml peptide pools in IMDM containing approximately 5% human AB serum and roughly 9 IU/ml IL-2. Half of the culture medium was replaced with fresh IL-2-containing medium on days 3 and 7. After approximately 10 days of culture, CD4+ T cells were isolated by negative selection using the EasySep CD4+ T cell isolation kit. PBMCs were separated from whole blood using Ficoll-Paque Plus gradient centrifugation and then either used fresh or cryopreserved at -140C. Each culture condition was generally run in triplicate wells.

Cut back by 0 bases and 9 bases, the V and J ends lie 10 bases apart. Including cysteine and phenylalanine, the CDR3 has 13 amino acids. The entry retains the CDR3 DNA only, 39 bases that are in frame from base 1. The germline V gene sets CDR1 to SGHTA and CDR2 to FQGNSA. This sequence uses TRBV7-2 and TRBJ2-3; possibly the D gene is TRBD1, per 6 matching bases. Input material: CD4+ T cells from blood, cultured in vitro. The clonotype comes from a human donor who had recovered from COVID-19. CDR3 reads: CASSLAYRATQYF. In nucleotide form, the sequence is TGTGCCAGCAGCTTAGCGTACAGGGCGACGCAGTATTTT.